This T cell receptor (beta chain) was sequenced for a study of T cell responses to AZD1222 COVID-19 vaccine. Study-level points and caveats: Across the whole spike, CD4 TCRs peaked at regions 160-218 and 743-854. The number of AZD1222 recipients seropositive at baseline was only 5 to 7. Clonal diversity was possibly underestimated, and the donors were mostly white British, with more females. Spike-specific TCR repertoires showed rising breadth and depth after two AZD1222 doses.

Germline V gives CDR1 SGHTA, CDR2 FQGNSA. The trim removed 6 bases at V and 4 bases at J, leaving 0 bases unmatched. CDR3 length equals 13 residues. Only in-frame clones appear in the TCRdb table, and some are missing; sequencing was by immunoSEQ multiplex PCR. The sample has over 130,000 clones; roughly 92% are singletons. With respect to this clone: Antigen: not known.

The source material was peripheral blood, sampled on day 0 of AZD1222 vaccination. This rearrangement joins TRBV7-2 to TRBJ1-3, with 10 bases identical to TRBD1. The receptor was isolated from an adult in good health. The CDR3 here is CASRDRGGNTIYF. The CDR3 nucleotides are TGTGCCAGCAGGGACAGGGGGGGAAACACCATATATTTT. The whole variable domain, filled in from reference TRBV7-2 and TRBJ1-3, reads GAGVSQSPSNKVTEKGKDVELRCDPISGHTALYWYRQSLGQGLEFLIYFQGNSAPDKSGLPSDRFSAERTGGSVSTLTIQRTQQEDSAVYLCASRDRGGNTIYFGEGSWLTVV.